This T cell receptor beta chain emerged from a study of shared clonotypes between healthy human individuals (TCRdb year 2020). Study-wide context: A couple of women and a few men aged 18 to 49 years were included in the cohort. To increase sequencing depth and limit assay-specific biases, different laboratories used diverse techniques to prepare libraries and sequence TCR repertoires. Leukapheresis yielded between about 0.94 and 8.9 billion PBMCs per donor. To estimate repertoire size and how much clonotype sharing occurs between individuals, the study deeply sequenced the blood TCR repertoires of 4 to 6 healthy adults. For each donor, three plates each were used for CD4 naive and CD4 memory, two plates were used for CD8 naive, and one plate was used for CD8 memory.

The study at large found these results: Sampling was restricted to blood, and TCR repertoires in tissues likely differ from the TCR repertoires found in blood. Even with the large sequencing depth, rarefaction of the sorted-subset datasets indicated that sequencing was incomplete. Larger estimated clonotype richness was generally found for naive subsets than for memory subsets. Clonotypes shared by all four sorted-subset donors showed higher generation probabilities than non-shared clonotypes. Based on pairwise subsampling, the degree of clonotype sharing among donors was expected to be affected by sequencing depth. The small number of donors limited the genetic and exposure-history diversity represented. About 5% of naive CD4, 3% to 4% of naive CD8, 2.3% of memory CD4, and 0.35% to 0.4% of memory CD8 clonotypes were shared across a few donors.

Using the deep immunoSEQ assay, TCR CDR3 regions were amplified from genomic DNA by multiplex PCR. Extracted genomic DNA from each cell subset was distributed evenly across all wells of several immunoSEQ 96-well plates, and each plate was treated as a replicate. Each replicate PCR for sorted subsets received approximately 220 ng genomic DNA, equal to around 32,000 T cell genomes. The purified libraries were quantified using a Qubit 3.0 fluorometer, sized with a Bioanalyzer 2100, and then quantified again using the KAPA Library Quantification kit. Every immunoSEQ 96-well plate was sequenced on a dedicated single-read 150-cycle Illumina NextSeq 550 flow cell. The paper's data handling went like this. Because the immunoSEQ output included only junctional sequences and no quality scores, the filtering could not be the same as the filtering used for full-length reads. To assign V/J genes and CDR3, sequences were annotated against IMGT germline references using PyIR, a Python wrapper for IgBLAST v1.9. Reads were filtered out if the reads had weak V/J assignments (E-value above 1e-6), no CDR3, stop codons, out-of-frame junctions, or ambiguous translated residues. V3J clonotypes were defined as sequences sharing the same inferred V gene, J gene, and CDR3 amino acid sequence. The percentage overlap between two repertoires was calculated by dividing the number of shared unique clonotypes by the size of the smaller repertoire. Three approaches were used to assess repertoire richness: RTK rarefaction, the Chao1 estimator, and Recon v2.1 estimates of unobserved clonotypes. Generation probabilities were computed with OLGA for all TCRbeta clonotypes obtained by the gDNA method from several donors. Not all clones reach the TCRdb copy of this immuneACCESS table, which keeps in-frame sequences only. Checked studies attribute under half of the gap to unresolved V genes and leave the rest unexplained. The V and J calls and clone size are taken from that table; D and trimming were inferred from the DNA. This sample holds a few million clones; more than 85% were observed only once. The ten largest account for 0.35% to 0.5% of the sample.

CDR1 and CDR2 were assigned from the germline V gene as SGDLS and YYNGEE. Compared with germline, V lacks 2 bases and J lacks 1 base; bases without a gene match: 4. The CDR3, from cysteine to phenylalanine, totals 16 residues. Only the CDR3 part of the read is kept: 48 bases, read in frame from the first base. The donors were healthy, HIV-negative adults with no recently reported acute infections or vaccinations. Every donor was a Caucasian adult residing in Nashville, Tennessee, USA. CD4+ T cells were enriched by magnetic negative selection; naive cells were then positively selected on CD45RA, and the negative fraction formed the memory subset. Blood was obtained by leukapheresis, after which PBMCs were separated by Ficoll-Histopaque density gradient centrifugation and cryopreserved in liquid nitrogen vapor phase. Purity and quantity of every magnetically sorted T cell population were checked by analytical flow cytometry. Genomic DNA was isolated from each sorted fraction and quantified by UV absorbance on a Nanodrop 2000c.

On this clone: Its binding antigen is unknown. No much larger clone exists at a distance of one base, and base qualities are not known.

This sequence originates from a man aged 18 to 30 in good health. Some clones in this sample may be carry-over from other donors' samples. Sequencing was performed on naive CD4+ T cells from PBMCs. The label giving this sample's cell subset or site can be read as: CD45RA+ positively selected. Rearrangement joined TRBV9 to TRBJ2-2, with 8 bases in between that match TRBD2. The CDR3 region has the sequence CASSVRSGGNTGELFF. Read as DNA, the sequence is TGTGCCAGCAGCGTTAGGAGCGGGGGGAACACCGGGGAGCTGTTTTTT.